The 4 T cell receptor beta chains presented below share a single source sample, sequenced in a study of cytomegalovirus exposure and HLA in healthy donors. Method: immunoSEQ multiplex PCR; TCRdb's copy keeps in-frame clones and lacks some. The sample holds about 79,000 clones, approximately 94% seen once. Sequences were obtained from PBMCs. The receptors originated from a woman aged 30 to 39 in good health and CMV-seronegative.

This clone appeared a single time. Written as DNA, the CDR3 is TGTGCCAGCAGTGAAGCGCTTCGGAGAGAGACCCAGTACTTC. It encodes CASSEALRRETQYF. The chain couples TRBV6-1 to TRBJ2-5; D is unresolved. Per the germline V gene, CDR1 is MNHNS and CDR2 is SASEGT. V dropped 0 bases and J dropped 4 bases, with 9 bases sitting between them. This CDR3 comprises 14 residues.

V is TRBV12-5 and J is TRBJ2-5, with 7 nucleotides matching TRBD1. V trimming: 6 bases; J trimming: 5 bases; junction bases outside the gene matches: 6. CDR3 length equals 13 residues. The germline V gene encodes CDR1 LGHNT and CDR2 FRNRAP. The CDR3 region is CASGRDSMETQYF. The CDR3 nucleotides read TGTGCTAGTGGCCGGGACAGTATGGAGACCCAGTACTTC.

This chain connects TRBV7-9 to TRBJ2-7; TRBD2 agrees at 9 bases. With V trimmed by 4 bases and J by 5 bases, 6 bases remained unmatched. Germline CDR1 is SEHNR and CDR2 is FQNEAQ (reference sequence). The CDR3 has 14 residues. The CDR3 DNA reads TGTGCCAGCAGCTCGGGGGTAGCGGGGGACGAGCAGTACTTC. Translated, it gives CASSSGVAGDEQYF.

The rearrangement uses TRBV6-5 and TRBJ1-2, with 10 nucleotides matching TRBD1. The V segment lost 7 bases and the J segment 4 bases; nucleotides outside the gene matches: 6. Germline V gene sequence: CDR1 MNHEY, CDR2 SVGAGI. This CDR3 has 14 residues. The CDR3 bases are TGTGCCAGCACGACAGGGGGCGTAGGCTATGGCTACACCTTC. Protein product: CASTTGGVGYGYTF.